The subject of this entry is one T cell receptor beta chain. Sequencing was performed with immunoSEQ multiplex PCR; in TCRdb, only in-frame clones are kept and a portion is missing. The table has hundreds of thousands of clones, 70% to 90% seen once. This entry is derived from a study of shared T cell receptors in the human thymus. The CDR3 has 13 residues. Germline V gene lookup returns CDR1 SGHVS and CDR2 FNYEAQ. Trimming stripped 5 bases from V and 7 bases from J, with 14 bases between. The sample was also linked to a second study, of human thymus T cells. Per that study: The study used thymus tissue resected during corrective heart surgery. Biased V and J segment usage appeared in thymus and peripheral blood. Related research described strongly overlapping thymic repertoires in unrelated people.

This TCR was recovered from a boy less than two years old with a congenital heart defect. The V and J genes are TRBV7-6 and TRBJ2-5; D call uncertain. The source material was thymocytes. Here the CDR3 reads CASSARPTGTQYF. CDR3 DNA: TGTGCCAGCAGCGCCCGGCCAACGGGGACCCAGTACTTC.